The source of this T cell receptor beta chain is a study of identical twins. TCRdb reprocessed the 5' RACE reads with MiXCR, giving one entry per CDR3 protein. Of around 510,000 distinct CDR3 sequences listed, roughly an eighth were seen once; the top ten hold around 0.98%. Details on this clonotype: What it binds is unknown. A junction boundary mismatches the germline segment, possibly from a read error.

The study, taken as a whole, reports: Insertions ran lower in abundant cord blood beta clonotypes, though not in memory repertoires. Low generation-probability sequences were in excess among twin-shared out-of-frame alpha sequences.

The CDR3 is 12 residues long. Germline V gene sequence: CDR1 SEHNR, CDR2 FQNEAQ (reference sequence). This sample also appeared in a second study, on yellow fever vaccine responses in identical twins.

The sample was CD4+ T cells sorted from blood. This sequence joins TRBV7-9 and TRBJ2-1; D gene ambiguous. This sequence originates from a woman younger than 35 in good health. CDR3 loop: CASSLDPNKQFF. The DNA for the CDR3 is TGTGCCAGCAGCTTAGATCCCAATAAGCAGTTCTTC.